One and the same sample provided the 30 T cell receptor beta chains below, sequenced in a study of technical replicates of blood from a handful of donors. The protocol was immunoSEQ multiplex PCR, while the TCRdb copy is restricted to in-frame clones and leaves out a portion. The table has approximately 88,000 clones, just under 95% seen once; the top ten hold over 0.2%. The specimen sequenced was T cells isolated from PBMCs. The receptors were sampled from a human donor in good health.

The rearrangement joins TRBV21-1 to TRBJ2-7; the D call of TRBD1 is as the table states it, not checked on the DNA. TRBV21-1 is deemed a pseudogene. This CDR3 comprises 10 residues. CDR3 coding DNA: TGTGCCAGTTGCGTCAGGGGGCAGTACTTC. It translates to CASCVRGQYF.

CDR3 nucleotides: TGTGCCAGCAGTTTATACCGGGACAGGGGCGCCGAGCAGTACTTC. It encodes CASSLYRDRGAEQYF. The chain couples TRBV27 to TRBJ2-7; 10 bases are shared with TRBD1. CDR1 is MNHEY, CDR2 SMNVEV, per germline (reference sequence). The CDR3 contains 15 residues. V lost 1 base and J lost 6; bases outside the gene matches: 6.

The rearrangement uses TRBV28 and TRBJ2-2; D is undetermined. V lost 6 bases and J 0 bases, leaving 20 bases between the germline ends. The CDR3 extends over 18 amino acids. CDR1 and CDR2 from the germline V gene are MDHEN and SYDVKM. In DNA form, the CDR3 reads TGTGCCAGCAGCTTCCGACTGTACCGTCACGCGAACACCGGGGAGCTGTTTTTT. Amino acids: CASSFRLYRHANTGELFF.

The chain employs TRBV6-6 and TRBJ2-5; 7 positions agree with TRBD2. With V trimmed by 1 base and J by 5 bases, 4 bases remained unmatched. This CDR3 comprises 14 residues. CDR1 and CDR2 from the germline V gene are MNHNY and SVGAGI (reference sequence). The CDR3 DNA reads TGTGCCAGCAGTTACTATGGGCGGGGGGAGACCCAGTACTTC. Translating it yields CASSYYGRGETQYF.

This clone has only one observation. V and J are TRBV19 and TRBJ2-7, with D perhaps matching TRBD1 (7 bases). V was shortened by 3 bases and J by 3 bases, with 15 bases between the two germline ends. The CDR3 runs 15 residues. CDR1 is LNHDA, CDR2 SQIVND, per germline (reference sequence). The CDR3 region has the DNA TGTGCCAGTAGTATTAAGGCGGGACAGAACTACGAGCAGTACTTC. This codes for CASSIKAGQNYEQYF.

This chain links TRBV4-1 with TRBJ2-4; 11 nucleotides agree with TRBD2. The V segment lost 3 bases and the J segment 0 bases; nucleotides outside the gene matches: 10. Germline assignment: CDR1 MGHRA and CDR2 YSYEKL. The CDR3 covers 19 residues. The CDR3 DNA follows: TGCGCCAGCAGCCAGGAGCTAGCGGGAGGAACTCTAGCCAAAAACATTCAGTACTTC. This gives the protein CASSQELAGGTLAKNIQYF.

The chain couples TRBV27 to TRBJ2-7; 11 bases are a match to TRBD2. This CDR3 contains 16 residues. Germline trimming cut 0 bases from V and 0 bases from J; bases unmatched to any gene: 1. Germline values: CDR1 MNHEY, CDR2 SMNVEV (reference sequence). CDR3 sequence reads: CASSLSTSGDSYEQYF. CDR3 DNA: TGTGCCAGCAGTTTATCGACTAGCGGGGACTCCTACGAGCAGTACTTC.

The chain carries TRBV11-3 and TRBJ1-4, with a tentative D call TRBD1 (5 bases). Trimming left V 5 bases short and J 7 bases short, with 20 bases between. CDR1 SGHNT and CDR2 YENEEA come from the germline V gene. This CDR3 is built from 16 residues. The CDR3 is CASSGRIRSGGEKLFF. The CDR3 DNA reads as TGTGCCAGCAGCGGGCGAATCAGGTCCGGGGGTGAAAAACTGTTTTTT.

The chain couples TRBV11-2 to TRBJ2-7; tentative D call: TRBD2 (5 bases). The CDR3 loop spans 15 amino acids. V lost 5 bases and J lost 1, with 15 bases in between. The V gene's germline CDR1 is SGHAT and CDR2 FQNNGV. The CDR3 DNA reads TGTGCCAGCAGCCCGCCCACTAGAGGTTCCTACGAGCAGTACTTC. Encoded protein: CASSPPTRGSYEQYF.

About this clone itself: The same CDR3 also results from other DNA sequences found in this sample. The V call is TRBV7-3, the J call TRBJ1-1, with a possible D match to TRBD1 (6 bases). The CDR3 contains 13 residues. Germline loops: CDR1 SGHTA, CDR2 FQGTGA. V was clipped by 5 bases and J by 0 bases, with 7 bases between them. The CDR3 reads CASSRQVNTEAFF. CDR3 coding DNA: TGTGCCAGCAGCCGACAGGTGAACACTGAAGCTTTCTTT.

This clone was observed once. The rearrangement links TRBV27 to TRBJ2-5, with 10 nucleotides matching TRBD1. V shed 3 bases and J 9 bases; nucleotides not matched to a gene: 7. The CDR3 has 14 residues. Germline-derived CDR1 and CDR2 are MNHEY and SMNVEV (reference sequence). CDR3 protein: CASSFLGGTGAQYF. The CDR3, as DNA: TGTGCCAGCAGTTTCCTCGGAGGGACAGGGGCCCAGTACTTC.

The V gene is TRBV5-1, the J gene TRBJ1-4; tentative D call: TRBD1 (6 bases). Germline V gene sequence: CDR1 SGHRS, CDR2 YFSETQ. The CDR3 totals 19 residues. Trimming shortened V by 0 bases and J by 2 bases, and 20 bases separated the two germline ends. The CDR3: CASSLGKWGADRTNEKLFF. The CDR3 DNA is TGCGCCAGCAGCTTGGGGAAGTGGGGTGCCGACAGGACTAATGAAAAACTGTTTTTT.

The gene calls are TRBV4-2 and TRBJ2-3; D remains ambiguous. This CDR3 has 15 amino acids. Trimming shortened V by 1 base and J by 2 bases, and 10 bases separated the two germline ends. Per the germline V gene, CDR1 is LGHNA and CDR2 is YNFKEQ. In nucleotides, the CDR3 is TGTGCCAGCAGCCAAGCTGACTGGAACACAGATACGCAGTATTTT. Translating it yields CASSQADWNTDTQYF.

The chain recombines TRBV5-1 with TRBJ1-6, with D maybe TRBD1 (6 bases). This CDR3 spans 15 amino acids. The germline V gene encodes CDR1 SGHRS and CDR2 YFSETQ. V lost 5 bases and J 9 bases, leaving 18 bases between the germline ends. The chain's CDR3 is CASRPLTGLGSPLHF. Written as DNA, the CDR3 is TGCGCCAGCAGGCCTCTAACAGGGTTGGGTTCACCCCTCCACTTT.

The V gene is TRBV5-1, the J gene TRBJ2-7; 9 positions match TRBD2. The CDR3 is 16 residues long. The trim removed 1 base at V and 4 bases at J, leaving 9 bases unmatched. Looked up from germline, CDR1 is SGHRS and CDR2 is YFSETQ. The CDR3 coding sequence is TGCGCCAGCAGCTTGAACAAAGCGGGGGGTAGTTACGAGCAGTACTTC. Its translation is CASSLNKAGGSYEQYF.

The chain has TRBV5-1 and TRBJ2-1; the match to TRBD2 covers 8 bases. The CDR3 runs 15 residues. Germline V CDR1 and CDR2: SGHRS, YFSETQ. V gave up 7 bases and J gave up 2 bases; unmatched junction bases: 8. The CDR3 coding sequence is TGCGCCAGCGGGGGAGGAGCGGGAGCCTACAATGAGCAGTTCTTC. This translates into CASGGGAGAYNEQFF.

The chain recombines TRBV6-4 with TRBJ2-7; D is unclear. CDR1 is MRHNA, CDR2 SNTAGT, per germline. CDR3 size: 15 residues. Trimming pared 4 bases from V and 2 bases from J, leaving 15 bases between. CDR3 in amino acids: CASSANYKPPYEQYF. CDR3 bases: TGTGCCAGCAGTGCCAACTATAAGCCACCCTACGAGCAGTACTTC.

This chain links TRBV18 with TRBJ2-1; 7 bases align to TRBD1. This CDR3 region has 16 residues. The trim removed 3 bases at V and 4 bases at J, leaving 9 bases unmatched. Germline V CDR1 and CDR2: KGHSH, LQKENI. CDR3 amino acids: CASSPNRGIRYNEQFF. CDR3 nucleotide sequence: TGTGCCAGCTCACCTAACAGGGGAATAAGGTACAATGAGCAGTTCTTC.

This clone was detected a few times. V is TRBV5-3 and J is TRBJ1-1; D may be TRBD1 (6 bases). TRBV5-3 is an open reading frame whose function is uncertain. The V end was cut by 4 bases, the J end by 1 base, with 23 bases between. The CDR3 consists of 18 residues. The CDR3 reads CARSQTGKCPTSNTEAFF. CDR3 nucleotide sequence: TGTGCCAGAAGCCAAACAGGGAAATGCCCCACATCGAACACTGAAGCTTTCTTT.

This clone was observed a handful of times. The genes are TRBV15 and TRBJ2-1; D not resolved. Trimming left V 4 bases short and J 5 bases short, with 15 bases between. This CDR3 is built from 15 residues. Germline V gene lookup returns CDR1 LNHNV and CDR2 YYDKDF (reference sequence). CDR3 loop: CATSTRHSTHNEQFF. The CDR3 region has the DNA TGTGCCACCAGCACTCGGCATAGCACCCACAATGAGCAGTTCTTC.

The chain combines TRBV4-2 with TRBJ2-1; D possibly corresponds to TRBD2 (5 bases). Trimming removed 3 bases at V and 10 bases at J, with 10 bases between. CDR3 length equals 12 residues. Germline-derived CDR1 and CDR2 are LGHNA and YNFKEQ. The CDR3 sequence is CASSHRAEEQFF. The CDR3 nucleotides are TGTGCCAGCAGCCATCGAGCGGAAGAGCAGTTCTTC.

The chain is built from TRBV6-5 and TRBJ2-3; 8 bases line up with TRBD2. The CDR3 covers 14 residues. Trimming took 4 bases from V and 2 from J; bases not matched to a gene: 2. CDR1 and CDR2 from the germline V gene are MNHEY and SVGAGI. DNA for the CDR3: TGTGCCAGCAGTTTAGCGGGACCCACAGATACGCAGTATTTT. It translates to CASSLAGPTDTQYF.

This chain joins TRBV30 and TRBJ2-7; D not certain. V dropped 2 bases and J dropped 2 bases, with 10 bases sitting between them. Germline-derived CDR1 and CDR2 are GTSNPN and SVGIG (reference sequence). The CDR3 runs 13 residues. The CDR3 DNA reads TGTGCCTGGAGTATCACGAGGCCCTACGAGCAGTACTTC. Translated, it gives CAWSITRPYEQYF.

The CDR3 DNA sequence: TGTGCCAGCAGCTTGTGGGGGGTTAGCTATGGCTACACCTTC. Translated, it gives CASSLWGVSYGYTF. This chain connects TRBV5-4 to TRBJ1-2; D possibly corresponds to TRBD1 (5 bases). The germline V gene has CDR1 SGHNT and CDR2 YYREEE (reference sequence). The CDR3 loop spans 14 amino acids. Trimming took 1 base from V and 4 from J, leaving 11 bases between them. Using reference TRBV5-4 and TRBJ1-2 for the parts outside the CDR3, the full variable domain is ETGVTQSPTHLIKTRGQQVTLRCSSQSGHNTVSWYQQALGQGPQFIFQYYREEENGRGNFPPRFSGLQFPNYSSELNVNALELDDSALYLCASSLWGVSYGYTFGSGTRLTVV.

The chain couples TRBV19 to TRBJ2-7, with D maybe TRBD1 (6 bases). The ends were cut back, 3 bases at V and 0 bases at J, with 12 bases in the middle. Germline V gene lookup returns CDR1 LNHDA and CDR2 SQIVND (reference sequence). The CDR3 runs to 15 residues. In nucleotides, the CDR3 is TGTGCCAGTAGTATGTCAGGACAGACCTCCTACGAGCAGTACTTC. Translated: CASSMSGQTSYEQYF.

The count of this clone is one. The chain combines TRBV4-1 with TRBJ1-5; D is undetermined. This CDR3 has 20 residues. V shed 2 bases and J shed 0 bases, with 23 bases lying between them. The germline V gene has CDR1 MGHRA and CDR2 YSYEKL. The CDR3 nucleotides read TGCGCCAGCAGCCAATCCCGAACAAATCGTAACTATCGTAGCAATCAGCCCCAGCATTTT. It translates to CASSQSRTNRNYRSNQPQHF.

CDR3 DNA sequence: TGTGCCAGCAGCTTTCGCCTAGGAGGCTACGAGCAGTACTTC. Its protein is CASSFRLGGYEQYF. J is TRBJ2-7 and V is TRBV12-1; the table's D call of TRBD2 was not tested on the DNA. TRBV12-1 has pseudogene status. The CDR3 is 14 residues long.

The chain joins TRBV14 to TRBJ2-7; D is perhaps TRBD2 (7 bases). From germline, CDR1 is SGHDN and CDR2 FVKESK. V was trimmed by 4 bases and J by 7 bases, leaving 23 bases between them. The CDR3 length is 16 residues. The chain's CDR3 is CASSPGRGSRGGEQYF. The CDR3, as DNA: TGTGCCAGCAGCCCAGGACGCGGGTCGAGGGGGGGAGAGCAGTACTTC.

The V and J genes are TRBV10-3 and TRBJ1-3; a weak D match, TRBD1 (6 bases). The V gene's germline CDR1 is ENHRY and CDR2 SYGVKD. Trimming shortened V by 6 bases and J by 0 bases, and 12 bases separated the two germline ends. This CDR3 contains 15 residues. As DNA, the CDR3 is TGTGCCATCAGGACAGGCACTGACTCTGGAAACACCATATATTTT. Residues: CAIRTGTDSGNTIYF.

The chain employs TRBV21-1 and TRBJ1-2; TRBD1 is taken as the D call from the table, unchecked against the DNA. TRBV21-1 is annotated as a pseudogene. The CDR3 length is 16 residues. The CDR3: CASSKSGTGMGVGYTF. The CDR3, as DNA: TGTGCCAGCAGCAAGTCGGGGACAGGTATGGGAGTTGGCTACACCTTC.